The sequence of this TCR beta chain was determined in a study of blood T cell repertoires in COVID-19. Study information: Acute and convalescent COVID-19 specimens originated in the United States, Italy and Spain.

Germline assignment: CDR1 SGHVS and CDR2 FNYEAQ. This CDR3 has 16 amino acids. V lost 5 bases to trimming and J lost 7 bases; unmatched junction nucleotides: 12. Original handling: Scientists estimated how many nucleated cells there were by amplifying reference gene primers. The method was immunoSEQ multiplex PCR; TCRdb's version includes in-frame clones alone and lacks a portion of them. V and J calls plus clone size are reproduced from that table; the DNA served to infer D and trimming. The top ten clones hold approximately 3.3% of a sample with 99,000 or so clones, approximately 80% of them seen once.

Sequences were obtained from peripheral blood. This sequence was found in a woman older than 75 with active or convalescent COVID-19. This rearrangement joins TRBV7-6 to TRBJ2-1; 9 bases line up with TRBD2. CDR3 region: CASSLNRAGGANEQFF. The CDR3 DNA reads TGTGCCAGCAGCCTTAATAGAGCGGGGGGTGCGAATGAGCAGTTCTTC.